This T cell receptor (beta chain) emerged from a study of identical twins. Study-level findings and limits: Out-of-frame beta chain sequences displayed weaker excess sharing between twins. Cross-sectional statistics, not tracking of the same donors, supported the conclusions.

As for this clonotype: Its specificity is unknown. The final CDR3 position lacks the conserved phenylalanine or tryptophan, pointing to a likely read error.

TCRdb called the 5' RACE reads again in MiXCR, with one record for every CDR3 protein. The sample holds around 670,000 distinct CDR3 sequences, 5.5% to 6.5% seen once. Healthy Caucasians, and only they, were the donors. This clonotype was obtained from a man younger than 35 in good health. Material: naive T cells sorted from blood.

The CDR3 DNA follows: TGTGCCAGCAGCTTTTGGCAGGGCACTGAAGCTTTCTCT. Translated: CASSFWQGTEAFS. The V gene is TRBV7-8, the J gene TRBJ1-1, with a possible D match to TRBD1 (5 bases). The CDR3 sequence is 13 residues long. The V end was cut by 3 bases, the J end by 4 bases, with 9 bases between. Germline V gene sequence: CDR1 SGHVS, CDR2 FQNEAQ.